A selection of T cell receptor beta chains follows, all from one sample in a study of shared clonotypes between healthy human individuals. Measured with immunoSEQ multiplex PCR; TCRdb has only the in-frame clones, and not every one. The data contain some 1,400,000 clones, 96% of them singletons. Source material: naive CD4+ T cells sorted from blood. Source of these receptors: a man in his thirties or forties in good health. CDR3s include the opening cysteine and the closing phenylalanine or tryptophan. D genes are given only for firm matches. A row's size may be missing; if present it is once, few, many or a size class.

j_call clone_size d_call v_call cdr3_aa cdr3_nt
TRBJ1-1 - TRBD1 TRBV12-5 CASGLPGTGERVTTEAFF TGTGCTAGTGGTTTGCCGGGGACAGGGGAGCGGGTGACTACTGAAGCTTTCTTT
TRBJ2-7 - TRBD2 TRBV7-8 CASSLPGTRIYEQYF TGTGCCAGCAGCTTACCCGGGACTAGGATCTACGAGCAGTACTTC
TRBJ1-2 - - TRBV19 CASSIRRSGFGYTF TGTGCCAGTAGTATTCGTCGTAGCGGGTTCGGCTACACCTTC
TRBJ2-7 - - TRBV5-1 CASSDGVVSGAEQYF TGCGCCAGCAGCGATGGAGTGGTTTCGGGGGCCGAGCAGTACTTC
TRBJ2-1 - - TRBV9 CASSVDGDEEQFF TGTGCCAGCAGCGTAGATGGGGACGAGGAGCAGTTCTTC
TRBJ1-1 - - TRBV6-6 CASSYFPAGMNTEAFF TGTGCCAGCAGTTACTTTCCTGCAGGGATGAACACTGAAGCTTTCTTT
TRBJ2-7 - TRBD1 TRBV28 CASSSKFEGQGYEQYF TGTGCCAGCAGTAGTAAATTCGAGGGACAGGGCTACGAGCAGTACTTC
TRBJ2-1 - TRBD2 TRBV7-2 CASSPRGDLNNEQFF TGTGCCAGCAGCCCCCGGGGGGACCTTAACAATGAGCAGTTCTTC
TRBJ2-3 - - TRBV11-2 CASSTFLRESTDTQYF TGTGCCAGCAGCACCTTCCTCAGGGAAAGCACAGATACGCAGTATTTT
TRBJ2-2 - - TRBV10-1 CASSDSGKDNGVTGELFF TGCGCCAGCAGTGATTCCGGGAAAGATAATGGGGTCACCGGGGAGCTGTTTTTT
TRBJ2-7 - - TRBV5-1 CASSVQQDYEQYF TGCGCCAGCAGCGTCCAACAAGACTACGAGCAGTACTTC
TRBJ2-1 - TRBD2 TRBV29-1 CSVDPGLATPRSYNEQFF TGCAGCGTTGACCCGGGACTAGCGACCCCACGCTCCTACAATGAGCAGTTCTTC
TRBJ2-7 - TRBD2 TRBV7-9 CASSPPGLGGVEQYF TGTGCCAGCAGCCCCCCGGGACTAGGGGGGGTCGAGCAGTACTTC
TRBJ2-5 - - TRBV25-1 CASSGRLRDTGTQYF TGTGCCAGCAGTGGGCGGTTAAGGGACACGGGGACCCAGTACTTC
TRBJ1-2 - - TRBV18 CASSPLDKNYGYTF TGTGCCAGCTCACCGTTGGACAAGAACTATGGCTACACCTTC
TRBJ1-1 - - TRBV7-9 CASSLGVAGPRTEAFF TGTGCCAGCAGCTTAGGGGTGGCAGGGCCGCGGACTGAAGCTTTCTTT
TRBJ1-2 - - TRBV4-3 CASSQVLDYGYTF TGCGCCAGCAGCCAAGTCCTGGACTATGGCTACACCTTC
TRBJ2-5 - TRBD1 TRBV5-1 CASSWTGSQETQYF TGCGCCAGCAGCTGGACAGGGTCGCAAGAGACCCAGTACTTC
TRBJ2-2 - TRBD1 TRBV5-1 CASSSTGDDTGELFF TGCGCCAGCAGCTCCACAGGGGATGACACCGGGGAGCTGTTTTTT
TRBJ2-7 - TRBD1 TRBV29-1 CSGGQGSSYEQYF TGCAGCGGGGGACAGGGTAGCTCCTACGAGCAGTACTTC
TRBJ1-2 - TRBD1 TRBV28 CASSSTGTGMGNYGYTF TGTGCCAGCAGTTCTACGGGGACAGGGATGGGGAACTATGGCTACACCTTC
TRBJ2-7 - TRBD2 TRBV29-1 CSARVGPSGKTYEQYF TGCAGCGCAAGGGTCGGCCCTAGCGGAAAAACCTACGAGCAGTACTTC
TRBJ1-4 - - TRBV30 CAWSGGRRNEKLFF TGTGCCTGGAGTGGGGGTCGAAGGAATGAAAAACTGTTTTTT
TRBJ2-7 - TRBD2 TRBV28 CASSLMSSGWVYF TGTGCCAGCAGTTTAATGTCTAGCGGGTGGGTGTACTTC
TRBJ1-3 - - TRBV19 CASTQGTGNTIYF TGTGCCAGTACACAGGGCACTGGAAACACCATATATTTT
TRBJ2-1 - TRBD2 TRBV4-3 CASSQVGGGGRSYNEQFF TGCGCCAGCAGCCAGGTCGGTGGAGGCGGGAGGTCCTACAATGAGCAGTTCTTC
TRBJ2-2 - - TRBV30 CAWGRSTGELFF TGTGCCTGGGGACGGTCCACCGGGGAGCTGTTTTTT
TRBJ1-5 - - TRBV12-2 CASRSLKGGLSYQPQHF TGTGCAAGTCGCTCCCTTAAGGGGGGACTTTCCTATCAGCCCCAGCATTTT
TRBJ2-3 - - TRBV7-9 CASSEDYLNTDTQYF TGTGCCAGCAGTGAGGACTACCTGAACACAGATACGCAGTATTTT
TRBJ2-3 - TRBD1 TRBV12-5 CASAQGARTDTQYF TGTGCTAGTGCCCAGGGGGCAAGGACAGATACGCAGTATTTT
TRBJ2-2 - - TRBV2 CASSEDRVSTGELFF TGTGCCAGCAGTGAAGACAGGGTTAGCACCGGGGAGCTGTTTTTT
TRBJ2-7 once TRBD1 TRBV29-1 CSAGGAGYEQYF TGCAGCGCAGGGGGCGCGGGTTACGAGCAGTACTTC
TRBJ2-1 - - TRBV28 CASSLGGPGNEQFF TGTGCCAGCAGTTTGGGGGGCCCTGGCAATGAGCAGTTCTTC
TRBJ2-1 once TRBD2 TRBV28 CASRLGSSGSGYEQFF TGTGCCAGCCGGCTGGGGTCTAGCGGGAGTGGTTATGAGCAGTTCTTC
TRBJ2-3 - - TRBV10-1 CASSSQVGSTQYF TGCGCCAGCAGCTCCCAGGTCGGGTCTACGCAGTATTTT
TRBJ2-1 - - TRBV7-9 CASSLGASYNEQFF TGTGCCAGCAGCCTGGGGGCCTCCTACAATGAGCAGTTCTTC
TRBJ2-3 - - TRBV6-5 CASSYQPKGDTQYF TGTGCCAGCAGTTATCAACCGAAGGGAGATACGCAGTATTTT
TRBJ2-7 - TRBD1 TRBV19 CASSPRQGYEQYF TGTGCCAGTAGTCCCAGACAGGGCTACGAGCAGTACTTC
TRBJ2-1 - TRBD2 TRBV5-5 CASRTGLAGGREEQFF TGTGCCAGCAGGACGGGACTAGCGGGAGGGCGTGAGGAGCAGTTCTTC
TRBJ2-1 - TRBD2 TRBV27 CASTSASGRASVYNEQFF TGTGCCAGCACCTCCGCTAGCGGGAGGGCCTCGGTCTACAATGAGCAGTTCTTC
TRBJ2-7 - TRBD1 TRBV18 CASSPDRVGEQYF TGTGCCAGCTCACCGGACAGGGTGGGCGAGCAGTACTTC
TRBJ1-2 - - TRBV6-1 CASSEDESDSYGYTF TGTGCCAGCAGTGAAGACGAATCCGACAGCTATGGCTACACCTTC
TRBJ1-3 - TRBD1 TRBV2 CASSRTGVSGNTIYF TGTGCCAGCAGCCGGACAGGGGTTTCTGGAAACACCATATATTTT
TRBJ2-5 - - TRBV19 CATAPGGLGQETQYF TGTGCCACCGCCCCGGGGGGCCTGGGTCAAGAGACCCAGTACTTC
TRBJ2-7 - TRBD1 TRBV4-1 CASSQAGTGLYEQYF TGCGCCAGCAGCCAAGCTGGGACAGGGTTGTACGAGCAGTACTTC
TRBJ2-2 - - TRBV4-3 CASSHPGASITGELFF TGCGCCAGCAGCCACCCCGGAGCGAGCATTACCGGGGAGCTGTTTTTT
TRBJ1-4 - - TRBV23-1 CTDCARWDEKLFF TGCACTGATTGCGCGAGATGGGATGAAAAACTGTTTTTT
TRBJ2-2 - - TRBV6-5 CASQFVEAGKLFF TGTGCCAGCCAATTTGTGGAGGCAGGGAAGCTGTTTTTT
TRBJ2-1 - - TRBV2 CASSVGLAPGDEQFF TGTGCCAGCAGTGTAGGGCTAGCGCCCGGGGATGAGCAGTTCTTC
TRBJ1-5 - - TRBV28 CASMLTNQPQHF TGTGCCAGCATGTTGACCAATCAGCCCCAGCATTTT